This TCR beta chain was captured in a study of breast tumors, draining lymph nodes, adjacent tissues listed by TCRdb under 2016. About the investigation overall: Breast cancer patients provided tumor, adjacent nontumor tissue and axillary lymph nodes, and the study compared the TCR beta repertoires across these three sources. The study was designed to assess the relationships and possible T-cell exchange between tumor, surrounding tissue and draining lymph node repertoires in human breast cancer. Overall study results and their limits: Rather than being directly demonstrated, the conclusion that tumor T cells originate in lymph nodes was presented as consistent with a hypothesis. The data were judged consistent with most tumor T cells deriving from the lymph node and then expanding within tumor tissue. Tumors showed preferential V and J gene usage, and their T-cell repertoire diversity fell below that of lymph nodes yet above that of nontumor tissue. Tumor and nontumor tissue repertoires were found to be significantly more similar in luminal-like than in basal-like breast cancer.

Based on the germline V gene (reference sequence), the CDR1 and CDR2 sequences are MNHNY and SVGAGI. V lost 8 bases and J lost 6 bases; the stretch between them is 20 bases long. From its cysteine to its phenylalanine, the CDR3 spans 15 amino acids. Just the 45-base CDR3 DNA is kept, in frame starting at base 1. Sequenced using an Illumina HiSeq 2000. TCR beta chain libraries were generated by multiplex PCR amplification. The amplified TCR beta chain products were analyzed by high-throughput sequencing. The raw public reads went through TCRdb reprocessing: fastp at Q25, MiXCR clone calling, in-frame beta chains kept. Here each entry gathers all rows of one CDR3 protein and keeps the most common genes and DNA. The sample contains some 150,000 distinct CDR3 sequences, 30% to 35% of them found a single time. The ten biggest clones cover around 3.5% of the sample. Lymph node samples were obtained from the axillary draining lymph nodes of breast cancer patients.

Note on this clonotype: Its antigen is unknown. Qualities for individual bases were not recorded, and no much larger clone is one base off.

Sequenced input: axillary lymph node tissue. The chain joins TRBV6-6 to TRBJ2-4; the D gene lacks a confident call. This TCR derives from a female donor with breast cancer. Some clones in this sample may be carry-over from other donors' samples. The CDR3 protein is CASGEWPGGGNIQYF. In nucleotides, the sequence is TGTGCCAGCGGTGAGTGGCCGGGCGGTGGAAACATTCAGTACTTC.